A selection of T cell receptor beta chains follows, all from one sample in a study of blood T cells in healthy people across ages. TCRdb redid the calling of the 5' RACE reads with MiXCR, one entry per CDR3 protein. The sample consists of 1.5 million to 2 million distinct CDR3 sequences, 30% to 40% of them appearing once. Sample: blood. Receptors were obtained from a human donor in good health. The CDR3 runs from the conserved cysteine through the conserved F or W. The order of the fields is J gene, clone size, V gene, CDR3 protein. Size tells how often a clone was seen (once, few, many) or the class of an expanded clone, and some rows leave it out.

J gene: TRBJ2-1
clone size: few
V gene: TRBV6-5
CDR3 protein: CASSLLVAPFNYNEQFF

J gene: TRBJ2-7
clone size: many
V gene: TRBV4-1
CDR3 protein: CASSQEPYGGYSEQYF

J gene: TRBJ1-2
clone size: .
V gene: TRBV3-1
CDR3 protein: CASTQTGVSYTF

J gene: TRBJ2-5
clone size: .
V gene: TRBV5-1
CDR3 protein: CASSLGDREQETQYF

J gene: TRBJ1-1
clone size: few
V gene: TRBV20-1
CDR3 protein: CSAKTRTGLTEAFF

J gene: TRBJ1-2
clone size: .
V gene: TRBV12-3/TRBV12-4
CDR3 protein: CASSPRTAYGYTF

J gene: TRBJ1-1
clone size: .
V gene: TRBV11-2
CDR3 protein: CASSFPPGSMNTEAFF

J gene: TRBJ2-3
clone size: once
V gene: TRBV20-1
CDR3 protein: CSARPDPGGTDTQYF

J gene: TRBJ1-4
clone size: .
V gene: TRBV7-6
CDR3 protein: CASSYSSVMGPGSEKLFF

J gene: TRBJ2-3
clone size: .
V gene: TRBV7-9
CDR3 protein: CASTSGQSTDTQYF

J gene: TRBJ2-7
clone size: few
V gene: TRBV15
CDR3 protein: CATRPGTRYEQYF

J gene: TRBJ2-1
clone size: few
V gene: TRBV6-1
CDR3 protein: CASTVTSPKFYNEQFF

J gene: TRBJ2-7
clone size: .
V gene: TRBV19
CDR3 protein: CASSIDRYYEQYF

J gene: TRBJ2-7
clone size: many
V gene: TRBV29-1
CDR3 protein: CSGGFGSYEQYF

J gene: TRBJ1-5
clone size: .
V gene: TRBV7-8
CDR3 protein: CASSIRFSNQPQHF

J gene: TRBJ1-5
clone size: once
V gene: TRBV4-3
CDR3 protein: CASRAAGTGVEPQHF

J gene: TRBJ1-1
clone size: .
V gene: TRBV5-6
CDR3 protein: CASSLQREAFF

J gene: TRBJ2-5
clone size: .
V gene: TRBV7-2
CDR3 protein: CASSLGAASAFGETQYF

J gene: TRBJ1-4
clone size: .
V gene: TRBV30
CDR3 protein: CAWSGGRVTNEKLFF

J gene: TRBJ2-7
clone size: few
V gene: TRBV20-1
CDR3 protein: CSARTGLQPYEQYF

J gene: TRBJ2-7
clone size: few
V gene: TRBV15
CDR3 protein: CATSGEVDRPYEQYF

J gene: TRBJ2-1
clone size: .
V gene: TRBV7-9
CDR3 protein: CASSRTSGDSYNEQFF

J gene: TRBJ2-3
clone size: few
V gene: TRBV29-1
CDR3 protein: CSVTGTAQVSTDTQYF

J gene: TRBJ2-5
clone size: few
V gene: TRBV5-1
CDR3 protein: CASSAGGYQETQYF

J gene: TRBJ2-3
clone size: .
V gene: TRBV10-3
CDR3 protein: CAISPGQGMDTQYF

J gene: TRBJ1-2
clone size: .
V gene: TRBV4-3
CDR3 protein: CASSQGSFRAEYYGYTF

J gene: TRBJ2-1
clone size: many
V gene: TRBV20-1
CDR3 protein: CSAGVGFEQFF

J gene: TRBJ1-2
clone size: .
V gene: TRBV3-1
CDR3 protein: CACSQGGDYGYTF

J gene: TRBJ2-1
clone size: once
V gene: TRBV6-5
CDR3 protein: CASSYGTGVNNEQFF

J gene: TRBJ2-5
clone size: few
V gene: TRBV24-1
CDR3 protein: CATSDLEGGVETQYF

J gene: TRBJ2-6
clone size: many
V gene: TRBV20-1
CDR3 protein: CSAGRSSGANVLTF

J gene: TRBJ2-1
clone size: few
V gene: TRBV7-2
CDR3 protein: CASSLERARNNEQFF

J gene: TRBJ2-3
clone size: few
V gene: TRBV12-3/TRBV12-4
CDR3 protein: CASSFHSLTRSTDTQYF

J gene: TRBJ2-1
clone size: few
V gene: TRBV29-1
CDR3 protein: CSVKGLAGGEQFF

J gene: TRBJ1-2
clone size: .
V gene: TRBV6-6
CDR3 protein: CAGGSMDLGYTF

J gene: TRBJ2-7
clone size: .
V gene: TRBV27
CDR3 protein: CASSLSYPTGPSYEQYF

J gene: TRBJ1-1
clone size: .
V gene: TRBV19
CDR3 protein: CASRGRDYTEAFF

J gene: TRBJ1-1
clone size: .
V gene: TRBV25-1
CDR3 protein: CASSEYGEGQKFLEAFF

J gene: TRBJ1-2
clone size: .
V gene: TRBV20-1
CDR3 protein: CSARVTGLGYGYTF

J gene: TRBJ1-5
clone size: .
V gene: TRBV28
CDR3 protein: CASSLVGLGVKGNQPQHF